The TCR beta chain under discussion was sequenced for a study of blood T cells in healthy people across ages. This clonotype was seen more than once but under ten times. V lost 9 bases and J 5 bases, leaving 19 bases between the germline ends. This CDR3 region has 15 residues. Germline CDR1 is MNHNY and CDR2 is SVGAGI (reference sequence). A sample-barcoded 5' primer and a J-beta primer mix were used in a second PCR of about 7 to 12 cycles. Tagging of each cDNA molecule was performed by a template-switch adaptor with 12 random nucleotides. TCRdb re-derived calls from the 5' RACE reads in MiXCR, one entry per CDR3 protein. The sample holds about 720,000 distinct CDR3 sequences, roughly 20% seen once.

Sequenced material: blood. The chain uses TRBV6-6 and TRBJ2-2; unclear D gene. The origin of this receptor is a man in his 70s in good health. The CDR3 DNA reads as TGTGCCAGGACCGACATTTCCTTGAATACCGGGGAGCTGTTTTTT. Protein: CARTDISLNTGELFF.